These 30 T cell receptor beta chains were all obtained from the same sample, sequenced in a study of blood T cell repertoires in COVID-19. Produced via immunoSEQ multiplex PCR; TCRdb's table is partial and in-frame only. In the table there are about 350,000 clones, about 86% of which are singletons. Sequenced: peripheral blood. The source of these receptors is a woman aged 55-69 years with COVID-19, enrolled during active disease.

In its sample, this clone was seen a few times. The CDR3 DNA sequence: TGTGCCAGCAGCGCGTCGGACAGCATTAGCTCCTATAATTCACCCCTCCACTTT. It translates to CASSASDSISSYNSPLHF. The chain uses TRBV9 and TRBJ1-6, with a possible D match to TRBD1 (6 bases). Trimming shortened V by 3 bases and J by 0 bases, and 16 bases separated the two germline ends. This CDR3 has 18 residues. Per the germline V gene, CDR1 is SGDLS and CDR2 is YYNGEE.

CDR3: CASSFQGQAYEQYF. The CDR3 DNA reads as TGTGCCAGCAGTTTTCAGGGACAGGCCTACGAGCAGTACTTC. The V gene is TRBV27, the J gene TRBJ2-7, with TRBD1 matching over 8 bases. The CDR3 has 14 amino acids. The germline V gene encodes CDR1 MNHEY and CDR2 SMNVEV (reference sequence). J was trimmed by 2 bases and V by 3 bases; bases with no gene match: 3.

CDR3 region: CASSYGQEEDEQYF. Written as DNA, the CDR3 is TGTGCCAGCAGCTATGGACAGGAGGAGGACGAGCAGTACTTC. The chain employs TRBV5-8 and TRBJ2-7, with TRBD1 matching over 7 bases. The CDR3 contains 14 residues. J lost 5 bases, V lost 3 bases, and 8 bases had no gene match. Germline V lookup: CDR1 SGHTS, CDR2 YDEGEE.

The CDR3 sequence is CASSSGQFYGYTF. CDR3 sequence (DNA): TGTGCCAGCTCTTCGGGACAGTTCTATGGCTACACCTTC. The rearrangement links TRBV30 to TRBJ1-2; TRBD1 aligns across 7 bases. Germline CDR1 is GTSNPN and CDR2 is SVGIG (reference sequence). V shed 8 bases and J 4 bases; nucleotides not matched to a gene: 10. The CDR3 extends over 13 amino acids.

The chain combines TRBV6-5 with TRBJ1-1, with TRBD1 as a possible D gene (6 bases). Trimming removed 6 bases from V and 4 bases from J, with 12 bases in between. Per germline, CDR1 MNHEY and CDR2 SVGAGI. The CDR3 runs to 13 residues. Here the CDR3 reads CASSQGLGTEAFF. CDR3 coding DNA: TGTGCCAGCAGCCAGGGGCTAGGCACTGAAGCTTTCTTT.

The rearrangement uses TRBV18 and TRBJ2-3; 10 nucleotides line up with TRBD1. Germline loops: CDR1 KGHSH, CDR2 LQKENI. V shed 6 bases and J 3 bases; nucleotides not matched to a gene: 9. CDR3 length: 16 residues. The CDR3 here is CASSPGTGERTDTQYF. CDR3 bases: TGTGCCAGCTCCCCGGGGACAGGGGAGAGGACAGATACGCAGTATTTT.

As regards this clone: Other DNA sequences in the sample encode the same CDR3. The gene calls are TRBV29-1 and TRBJ1-2, with 9 bases matching TRBD1. From germline, CDR1 is SQVTM and CDR2 ANQGSEA. The CDR3 has 12 amino acids. V trimming: 4 bases; J trimming: 4 bases; junction bases outside the gene matches: 1. The chain's CDR3 is CSVGGQGYGYTF. As DNA, the CDR3 is TGCAGCGTTGGGGGACAGGGCTATGGCTACACCTTC.

V and J are TRBV6-5 and TRBJ2-6, with 7 nucleotides matching TRBD1. The CDR3 has 15 residues. From germline, CDR1 is MNHEY and CDR2 SVGAGI. Trimming took 7 bases from V and 0 from J; bases not matched to a gene: 3. The CDR3 loop reads CASMQGVSGANVLTF. In nucleotides, the CDR3 is TGTGCCAGCATGCAGGGGGTCTCTGGGGCCAACGTCCTGACTTTC.

This clone was found once. The chain links TRBV4-1 to TRBJ2-2, with a weak D call TRBD1 (5 bases). CDR1 is MGHRA, CDR2 YSYEKL, per germline. CDR3 size: 14 residues. Trimming pared 3 bases from V and 0 bases from J, leaving 5 bases between. DNA of the CDR3: TGCGCCAGCAGCCAGGGGCCGAACACCGGGGAGCTGTTTTTT. Encoded protein: CASSQGPNTGELFF.

The chain carries TRBV5-5 and TRBJ1-5; TRBD1 agrees at 10 bases. Unmatched junction bases numbered 5, after V lost 4 bases and J lost 7 bases. Germline V gives CDR1 SGHKS, CDR2 YYEKEE (reference sequence). This CDR3 comprises 14 residues. Here the CDR3 reads CASSPGQGLQPQHF. In DNA, the CDR3 is TGTGCCAGCAGCCCGGGACAGGGGCTGCAGCCCCAGCATTTT.

V and J are TRBV7-9 and TRBJ2-1; 7 nucleotides align to TRBD2. Germline V gene lookup returns CDR1 SEHNR and CDR2 FQNEAQ (reference sequence). CDR3 length equals 15 residues. V lost 2 bases and J lost 1; bases outside the gene matches: 2. Written as DNA, the CDR3 is TGTGCCAGCAGCTTAACGGGGGGTTCCTACAATGAGCAGTTCTTC. This codes for CASSLTGGSYNEQFF.

As to this clone: This sample also contains other DNA sequences that code for the same CDR3. The J gene is TRBJ1-6, the V gene TRBV19; 7 bases match TRBD1. The V gene end was trimmed by 5 bases and the J gene end by 4 bases; junction bases not matched to a gene: 2. The CDR3 consists of 14 residues. Germline V gene sequence: CDR1 LNHDA, CDR2 SQIVND (reference sequence). The DNA of the CDR3 is TGTGCCAGTAGTGGGGGACAGTATAATTCACCCCTCCACTTT. Translating it yields CASSGGQYNSPLHF.

The J gene is TRBJ2-5, the V gene TRBV15; TRBD1 might be the D (5 bases). Trimming shortened V by 4 bases and J by 2 bases, and 11 bases separated the two germline ends. This CDR3 has 14 amino acids. Per germline, CDR1 LNHNV and CDR2 YYDKDF (reference sequence). CDR3 bases: TGTGCCACCAGCATGGGGCAGACACAAGAGACCCAGTACTTC. Amino acids: CATSMGQTQETQYF.

The chain uses TRBV12-3 or TRBV12-4 and TRBJ1-6; 7 nucleotides align to TRBD1. This CDR3 region has 13 residues. V dropped 11 bases and J dropped 6; count of bases not matched to a gene: 7. The CDR3 loop reads CAARQGGNSPLHF. The CDR3 DNA reads TGTGCCGCAAGACAGGGCGGTAATTCACCCCTCCACTTT.

The rearrangement links TRBV7-6 to TRBJ1-5; the D gene is possibly TRBD1 (6 bases). Trimming cost V 2 bases and J 4 bases, with 15 bases left between them. CDR1 is SGHVS, CDR2 FNYEAQ, per germline. CDR3 length equals 16 residues. The CDR3 bases are TGTGCCAGCAGCTTAAGGCCACAGGGTGGGAATCAGCCCCAGCATTTT. Residues: CASSLRPQGGNQPQHF.

This clone has just one count. The chain employs TRBV13 and TRBJ2-7; D is perhaps TRBD2 (6 bases). The CDR3 covers 14 residues. Trimming took 2 bases from V and 4 from J, leaving 12 bases between them. From germline, CDR1 is PRHDT and CDR2 FYEKMQ (reference sequence). CDR3 sequence (DNA): TGTGCCAGCAGCTTAAGAGGGGACTTGTACGAGCAGTACTTC. Amino acid sequence: CASSLRGDLYEQYF.

The chain couples TRBV11-3 to TRBJ2-7, with TRBD1 identical over 8 bases. Germline CDR1 is SGHNT and CDR2 is YENEEA. The CDR3 runs 15 residues. J lost 1 base, V lost 1 base, and 3 bases had no gene match. The CDR3 DNA reads as TGTGCCAGCAGCTTAGGACAGGGGTCATCCTACGAGCAGTACTTC. Protein product: CASSLGQGSSYEQYF.

The chain couples TRBV7-2 to TRBJ1-5; 7 bases line up with TRBD1. Germline assignment: CDR1 SGHTA and CDR2 FQGNSA. The CDR3 runs 14 residues. Trimming at V came to 5 bases and at J to 4 bases, leaving 5 bases not matched to a gene. The CDR3 DNA is TGTGCCAGCAGCCTGGGACAGACAAATCAGCCCCAGCATTTT. It codes for CASSLGQTNQPQHF.

The chain carries TRBV9 and TRBJ1-3; D not resolved. The CDR3 length is 14 residues. The V gene lost 3 bases and the J gene lost 0 bases, with 7 bases spanning the gap. CDR1 is SGDLS, CDR2 YYNGEE, per germline. In DNA form, the CDR3 reads TGTGCCAGCAGCGGGTCGAGCTCTGGAAACACCATATATTTT. Translated: CASSGSSSGNTIYF.

This clone has a handful of counts. The chain recombines TRBV12-5 with TRBJ1-1, with D perhaps matching TRBD1 (6 bases). The CDR3 is 17 residues long. V was clipped by 1 base and J by 3 bases, with 18 bases between them. Germline CDR1 LGHNT, CDR2 FRNRAP. The chain's CDR3 is CASGLGKKQGSDTEAFF. The CDR3 DNA is TGTGCTAGTGGTTTGGGAAAAAAACAGGGTTCGGACACTGAAGCTTTCTTT.

The J gene is TRBJ1-1, the V gene TRBV30, with D hard to call. CDR1 is GTSNPN and CDR2 is SVGIG in the germline V gene (reference sequence). V was trimmed by 4 bases and J by 4 bases, leaving 10 bases between them. The CDR3 runs to 12 residues. The CDR3 reads CAWIGIATEAFF. Here the CDR3 DNA reads TGTGCCTGGATCGGTATAGCCACTGAAGCTTTCTTT.

Here the CDR3 reads CASNTGISDDSPLHF. The CDR3 region has the DNA TGTGCCAGCAACACAGGCATATCTGATGATTCACCCCTCCACTTT. V gene TRBV5-4 combines with J gene TRBJ1-6, with D maybe TRBD1 (5 bases). The CDR3 has 15 amino acids. V gave up 6 bases and J gave up 8 bases, with 18 bases separating them. CDR1 and CDR2 (germline): SGHNT, YYREEE (reference sequence).

V is TRBV7-2 and J is TRBJ2-1; D may be TRBD2 (5 bases). Germline lookup yields CDR1 SGHTA and CDR2 FQGNSA. V lost 6 bases and J 6 bases, leaving 12 bases between the germline ends. This CDR3 is built from 13 residues. CDR3 loop: CASRRTRANEQFF. The CDR3 nucleotides are TGTGCCAGCAGGCGGACTCGGGCCAATGAGCAGTTCTTC. Complete variable domain (other parts from reference TRBV7-2 and TRBJ2-1): GAGVSQSPSNKVTEKGKDVELRCDPISGHTALYWYRQSLGQGLEFLIYFQGNSAPDKSGLPSDRFSAERTGGSVSTLTIQRTQQEDSAVYLCASRRTRANEQFFGPGTRLTVL.

The chain combines TRBV9 with TRBJ1-2; 8 nucleotides line up with TRBD1. Germline values: CDR1 SGDLS, CDR2 YYNGEE. Trimming took 3 bases from V and 4 from J; bases not matched to a gene: 5. There are 14 residues in the CDR3. The CDR3 is CASSARGPGYGYTF. Here the CDR3 DNA reads TGTGCCAGCAGCGCCAGGGGGCCTGGCTATGGCTACACCTTC. Full variable domain (missing parts from reference TRBV9 and TRBJ1-2): DSGVTQTPKHLITATGQRVTLRCSPRSGDLSVYWYQQSLDQGLQFLIQYYNGEERAKGNILERFSAQQFPDLHSELNLSSLELGDSALYFCASSARGPGYGYTFGSGTRLTVV.

The V call is TRBV11-2, the J call TRBJ1-6; weak D call: TRBD1 (5 bases). CDR3 size: 15 residues. The germline V gene encodes CDR1 SGHAT and CDR2 FQNNGV. Deletions cut 1 base from V and 7 bases from J, with 11 bases between. The CDR3 nucleotides are TGTGCCAGCAGCTTAGGCTCCCAGGGAAATTCACCCCTCCACTTT. It is translated as CASSLGSQGNSPLHF.

V usage is TRBV7-8 and J usage is TRBJ2-4; TRBD2 matches at 15 bases. Germline CDR1 and CDR2: SGHVS and FQNEAQ. The CDR3 extends over 17 amino acids. Trimming at V came to 5 bases and at J to 3 bases, leaving 5 bases not matched to a gene. The CDR3 loop is CASSPWTSGGGKNIQYF. The CDR3 nucleotides are TGTGCCAGCAGCCCCTGGACTAGCGGGGGGGGCAAAAACATTCAGTACTTC.

This chain joins TRBV12-3 or TRBV12-4 and TRBJ2-3; 8 bases align to TRBD2. Unmatched junction bases numbered 2, after V lost 3 bases and J lost 9 bases. The CDR3 is 12 amino acids. CDR3 DNA sequence: TGTGCCAGCAGTTTGACTAGCGAGACGCAGTATTTT. It translates to CASSLTSETQYF.

The chain employs TRBV27 and TRBJ2-7, with D perhaps matching TRBD1 (6 bases). The CDR3 length is 15 residues. V gave up 5 bases and J gave up 0 bases, with 14 bases separating them. CDR1 is MNHEY, CDR2 SMNVEV, per germline (reference sequence). CDR3 sequence reads: CASSPWTVSSYEQYF. CDR3 nucleotide sequence: TGTGCCAGCAGTCCGTGGACAGTTAGCTCCTACGAGCAGTACTTC.

The chain combines TRBV21-1 with TRBJ1-2; the table calls TRBD1, which could not be checked here. TRBV21-1 is an annotated pseudogene. The CDR3 runs 15 residues. CDR3 amino acids: CASRGDTTGGKGYTF. As DNA, the CDR3 is TGTGCCAGCAGGGGAGACACGACAGGGGGTAAAGGCTACACCTTC.

The chain joins TRBV4-2 to TRBJ2-1; 10 nucleotides align to TRBD2. V was clipped by 2 bases and J by 6 bases; unmatched bases: 4. Germline loops: CDR1 LGHNA, CDR2 YNFKEQ. This CDR3 has 15 amino acids. CDR3 bases: TGTGCCAGCAGCCAAAGCGGGGGGGCCTCCAATGAGCAGTTCTTC. It translates to CASSQSGGASNEQFF.